This T cell receptor (beta chain) was sequenced during a study of T-cell memory formation after mild COVID-19. Regarding the study as a whole: Cross-reactive memory apparently joined, as some responding clones appeared in pre-infection memory. Clones contracting over day 15 to 85 were CD4/CD8 balanced, with later expanders leaning CD4+.

Worth noting for this clonotype: Antigen specificity is unknown.

CDR1 and CDR2 (germline): LGHDT, YNNKEL (reference sequence). The CDR3 is made up of 15 amino acids. V was shortened by 0 bases and J by 2 bases, with 11 bases between the two germline ends. With constant-segment primers, 5'RACE yielded cDNA libraries of TCR alpha and TCR beta that carried sample barcodes and UMIs. TCRdb reanalysed the 5' RACE reads using MiXCR and keeps one entry per CDR3 protein. The sample has around 390,000 distinct CDR3 sequences; roughly 15% are singletons. The chain couples TRBV3-1 to TRBJ2-7, with D tentatively TRBD2 (7 bases). Sequences were obtained from PBMCs or a T cell subset sorted from them (not recorded which). The receptor was isolated from a man aged 18 to 35 who had mild COVID-19 (a few samples of this study predate the infection). Cell type and time point are not known. In nucleotides, the CDR3 is TGTGCCAGCAGCCAAGAACGCGGGGGCCCCTACGAGCAGTACTTC. As protein: CASSQERGGPYEQYF.